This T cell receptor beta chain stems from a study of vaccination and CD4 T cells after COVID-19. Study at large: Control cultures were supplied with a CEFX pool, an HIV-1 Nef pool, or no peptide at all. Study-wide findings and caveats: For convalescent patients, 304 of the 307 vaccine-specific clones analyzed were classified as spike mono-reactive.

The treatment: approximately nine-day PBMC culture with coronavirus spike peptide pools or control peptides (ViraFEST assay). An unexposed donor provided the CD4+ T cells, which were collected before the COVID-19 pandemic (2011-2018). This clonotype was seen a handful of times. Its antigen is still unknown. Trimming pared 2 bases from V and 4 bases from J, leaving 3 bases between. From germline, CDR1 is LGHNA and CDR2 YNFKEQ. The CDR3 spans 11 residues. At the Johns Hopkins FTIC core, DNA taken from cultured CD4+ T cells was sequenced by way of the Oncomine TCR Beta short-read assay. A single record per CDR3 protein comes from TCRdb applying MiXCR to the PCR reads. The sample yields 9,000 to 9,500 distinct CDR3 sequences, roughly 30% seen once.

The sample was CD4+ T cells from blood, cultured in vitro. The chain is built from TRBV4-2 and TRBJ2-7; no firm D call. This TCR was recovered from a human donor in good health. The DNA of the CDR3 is TGTGCCAGCAGCCAAAAATACGAGCAGTACTTC. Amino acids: CASSQKYEQYF.